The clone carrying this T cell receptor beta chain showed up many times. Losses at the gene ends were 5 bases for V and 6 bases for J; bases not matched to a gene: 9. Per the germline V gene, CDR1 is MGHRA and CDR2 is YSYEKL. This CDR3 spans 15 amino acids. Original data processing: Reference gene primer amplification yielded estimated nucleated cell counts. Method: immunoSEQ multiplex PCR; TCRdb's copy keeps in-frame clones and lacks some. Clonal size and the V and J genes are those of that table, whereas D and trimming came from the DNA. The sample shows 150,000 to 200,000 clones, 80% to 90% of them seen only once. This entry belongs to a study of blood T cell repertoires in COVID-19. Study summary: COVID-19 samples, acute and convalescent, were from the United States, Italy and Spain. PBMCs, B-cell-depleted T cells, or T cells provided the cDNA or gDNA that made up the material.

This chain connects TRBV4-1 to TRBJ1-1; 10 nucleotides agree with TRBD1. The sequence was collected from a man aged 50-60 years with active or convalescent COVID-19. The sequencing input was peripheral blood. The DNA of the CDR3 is TGCGCCAGCAGCGAGTCGGACAGGGGGATATCTGAAGCTTTCTTT. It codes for CASSESDRGISEAFF.